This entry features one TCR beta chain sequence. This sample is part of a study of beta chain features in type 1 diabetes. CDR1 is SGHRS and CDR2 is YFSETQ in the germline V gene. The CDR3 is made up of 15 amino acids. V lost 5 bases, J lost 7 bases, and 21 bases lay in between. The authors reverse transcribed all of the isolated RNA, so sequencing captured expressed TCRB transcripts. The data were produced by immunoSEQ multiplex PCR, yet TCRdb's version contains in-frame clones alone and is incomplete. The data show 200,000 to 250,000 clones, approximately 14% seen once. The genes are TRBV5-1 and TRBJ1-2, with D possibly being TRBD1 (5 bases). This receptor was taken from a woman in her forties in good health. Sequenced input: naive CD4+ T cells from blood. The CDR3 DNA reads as TGCGCCAGCAGTGCCTTTGGGGGGAACGAGGGTGGCTACACCTTC. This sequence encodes CASSAFGGNEGGYTF.